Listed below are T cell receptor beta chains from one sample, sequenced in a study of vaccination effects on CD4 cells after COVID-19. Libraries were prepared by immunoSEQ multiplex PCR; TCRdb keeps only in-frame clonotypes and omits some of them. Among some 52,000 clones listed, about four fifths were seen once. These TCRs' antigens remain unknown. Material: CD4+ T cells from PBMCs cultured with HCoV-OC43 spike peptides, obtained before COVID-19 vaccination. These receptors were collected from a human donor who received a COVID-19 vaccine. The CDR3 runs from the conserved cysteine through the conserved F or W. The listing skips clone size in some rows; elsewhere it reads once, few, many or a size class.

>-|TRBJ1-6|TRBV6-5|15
CASRPPGALNSPLHF
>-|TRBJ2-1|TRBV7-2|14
CASSFSWTYNEQFF
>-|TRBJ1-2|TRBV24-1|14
CATSDRGINYGYTF
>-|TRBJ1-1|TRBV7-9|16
CASSRNAGGDNTEAFF
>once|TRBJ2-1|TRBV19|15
CASSWSGGLYNEQFF
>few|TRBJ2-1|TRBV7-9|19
CASSYNPGVAGGQGHEQFF
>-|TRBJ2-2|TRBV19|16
CASSIAGKPPPGELFF
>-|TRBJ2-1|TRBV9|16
CASSAQTGRGYNEQFF
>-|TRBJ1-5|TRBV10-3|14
CAISESASNQPQHF
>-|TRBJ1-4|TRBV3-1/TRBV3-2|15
CASSPGTGLGEKLFF
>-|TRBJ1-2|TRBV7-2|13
CASSSRDGHGYTF
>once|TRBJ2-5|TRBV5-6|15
CASSLIRAGEEAQYF
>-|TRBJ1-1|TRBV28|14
CASSLFTLNTEAFF
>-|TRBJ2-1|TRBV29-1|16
CSVVPGFASSGRAQFF
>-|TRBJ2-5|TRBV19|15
CASSPVDRGQETQYF
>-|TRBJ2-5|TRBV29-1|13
CSVRDSLQETQYF
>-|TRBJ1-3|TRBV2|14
CASRTGFSGNTIYF
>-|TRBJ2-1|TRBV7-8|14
CASSLRGADNEQFF
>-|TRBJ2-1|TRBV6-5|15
CASRRQGLGYNEQFF
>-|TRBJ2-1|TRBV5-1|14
CASSLVPGGNEQFF
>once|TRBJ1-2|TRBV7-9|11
CASSLGDGYTF
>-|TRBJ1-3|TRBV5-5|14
CASSLEYSGNTIYF
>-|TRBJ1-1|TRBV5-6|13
CASSLPRNTEAFF
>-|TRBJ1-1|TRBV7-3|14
CASSREGSDAEAFF
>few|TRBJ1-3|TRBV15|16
CATSRESGLSGNTIYF
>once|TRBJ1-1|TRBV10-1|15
CASSKRQGENTEAFF
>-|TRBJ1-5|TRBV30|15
CAWTRGQGAHQPQHF
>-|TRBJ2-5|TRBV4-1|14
CASSLYRDGETQYF
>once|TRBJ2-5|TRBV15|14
CATSRDLQGETQYF
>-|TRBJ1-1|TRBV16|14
CASSQSGGNTEAFF
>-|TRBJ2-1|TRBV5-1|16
CASSPVEGQSYNEQFF
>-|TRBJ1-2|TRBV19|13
CASSIDRLAGYTF
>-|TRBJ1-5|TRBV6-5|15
CASTPDRASNQPQHF
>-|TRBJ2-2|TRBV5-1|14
CASSLVPGTGELFF
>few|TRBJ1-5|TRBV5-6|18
CASSLSLRASWKGQPQHF
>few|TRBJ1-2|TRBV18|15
CASSPGLTELYGYTF
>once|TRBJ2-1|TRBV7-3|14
CASRASGASDEQFF
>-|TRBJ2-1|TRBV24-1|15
CATSDPGQSYNEQFF
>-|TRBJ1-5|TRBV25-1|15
CASSDWDRDNQPQHF
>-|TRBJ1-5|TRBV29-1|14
CSVQETGKGQPQHF
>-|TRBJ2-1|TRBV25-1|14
CASSLAGGPNEQFF
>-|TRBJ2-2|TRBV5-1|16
CASSLDPGIETGELFF
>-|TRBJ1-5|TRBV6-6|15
CASIAGGRGNQPQHF
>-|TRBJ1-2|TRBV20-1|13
CSASGRGPYGYTF
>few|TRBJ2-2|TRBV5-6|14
CASSSDLNTGELFF
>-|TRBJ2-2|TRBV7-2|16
CASSNRRGGGAGELFF